A selection of T cell receptor beta chains follows, all from one sample in a study of blood T cell repertoires in COVID-19. Clones were sequenced by immunoSEQ multiplex PCR, and TCRdb holds only the in-frame ones, with some missing. The profile covers 150,000 to 200,000 clones, with 70% to 90% appearing a single time and 1% to 1.5% taken by the ten largest. The sample taken for sequencing was peripheral blood. The receptors were sampled from a man aged 55 to 70 who had recovered from COVID-19. The CDR3 runs from the conserved cysteine through the conserved F or W. D genes are given only for firm matches. Clone sizes are given selectively: once, few, many, or a class where the clone is expanded.

j_call,d_call,clone_size,v_call,cdr3_nt,cdr3_aa
TRBJ1-1,TRBD1,NA,TRBV4-3,TGCGCCAGCAGCCAAGCCCACGCGGACAGGGAAGTTTTCTTT,CASSQAHADREVFF
TRBJ1-2,NA,NA,TRBV24-1,TGTGCCACCAGTGATTCCCGGGTGGGAGACTATGGCTACACCTTC,CATSDSRVGDYGYTF
TRBJ1-4,TRBD1,NA,TRBV3-1/TRBV3-2,TGTGCCAGCAGCCGTTTGACAGGGAATGAAAAACTGTTTTTT,CASSRLTGNEKLFF
TRBJ2-3,TRBD1,NA,TRBV2,TGTGCCAGCAGTGAAGGGACAGGGTATCTCCTCACAGATACGCAGTATTTT,CASSEGTGYLLTDTQYF
TRBJ1-6,NA,NA,TRBV5-1,TGCGCCAGCAGCCCGTCTTACAGGGAGAGCTCCTATAATTCACCCCTCCACTTT,CASSPSYRESSYNSPLHF
TRBJ1-2,NA,NA,TRBV19,TGTGCCAGTAGTATAGTCCCAAGGGGGAGCGGGGACTATGGCTACACCTTC,CASSIVPRGSGDYGYTF
TRBJ1-3,NA,NA,TRBV12-5,TGTGCTAGTTTTCTGAACAGAAACACCATATATTTT,CASFLNRNTIYF
TRBJ1-5,TRBD1,NA,TRBV4-1,TGCGCCAGCAGCCAAGAACTCCGGACAGGGGAACAGCCCCAGCATTTT,CASSQELRTGEQPQHF
TRBJ2-4,NA,NA,TRBV5-1,TGCGCCAGCAGCTTACCTCTGATGGACAGCTTAGCCAAAAACATTCAGTACTTC,CASSLPLMDSLAKNIQYF
TRBJ1-4,TRBD1,NA,TRBV6-5,TGTGCCAGCACCCCGGACAGGGCTAATGAAAAACTGTTTTTT,CASTPDRANEKLFF
TRBJ2-3,TRBD2,NA,TRBV19,TGTGCCAGTAGTGGGGGACTAAGCGGGGGGACCCCTAGCACAGATACGCAGTATTTT,CASSGGLSGGTPSTDTQYF
TRBJ2-3,NA,NA,TRBV4-2,TGTGCCAGCAGCCGGGAAGCGGACCTCACAGATACGCAGTATTTT,CASSREADLTDTQYF
TRBJ2-1,TRBD1,NA,TRBV2,TGTGCCAGCAGTGAGGAGGGACAGGGTCGGCAGTTCTTC,CASSEEGQGRQFF
TRBJ2-3,TRBD2,NA,TRBV4-3,TGCGCCAGCAGCCAAGCCCTAGCGGTCACAGATACGCAGTATTTT,CASSQALAVTDTQYF
TRBJ2-2,NA,NA,TRBV5-8,TGTGCCAGCAGCTTTAATGGTCAGAAAAACACCGGGGAGCTGTTTTTT,CASSFNGQKNTGELFF
TRBJ1-5,NA,NA,TRBV10-2,TGCGCCAGCAGTGAGTCGCCGGGGTCGAGCAATCAGCCCCAGCATTTT,CASSESPGSSNQPQHF
TRBJ1-6,TRBD1,NA,TRBV7-2,TGTGCCAGCAGCAGAAGACAGGGGATCACTTATAATTCACCCCTCCACTTT,CASSRRQGITYNSPLHF
TRBJ1-1,NA,NA,TRBV12-3/TRBV12-4,TGTGCCAGCACTTACAGGGTATCAACTTTCTTT,CASTYRVSTFF
TRBJ1-1,TRBD1,NA,TRBV6-5,TGTGCCAGCAGCTACGACAGGGGGCAGACTGAAGCTTTCTTT,CASSYDRGQTEAFF
TRBJ2-5,NA,NA,TRBV5-1,TGCGCCAGCAGCTTGGCCCCGGGGGACGTCGGGACCCAGTACTTC,CASSLAPGDVGTQYF
TRBJ1-1,NA,NA,TRBV7-2,TGTGCCAGCAGCCCAGGGTTTGAGAACACTGAAGCTTTCTTT,CASSPGFENTEAFF
TRBJ2-2,TRBD1,NA,TRBV5-1,TGCGCCAGCAGCACTAACGGACAGGACACCGGGGAGCTGTTTTTT,CASSTNGQDTGELFF
TRBJ1-5,TRBD1,NA,TRBV6-5,TGTGCCAGCAGTTACGGACAGGGTACAGGTCAGCCCCAGCATTTT,CASSYGQGTGQPQHF
TRBJ1-5,NA,NA,TRBV5-1,TGCGCCAGCAGCTTGGAGGAGGAGATCCCGTGGCAGCCCCAGCATTTT,CASSLEEEIPWQPQHF
TRBJ2-5,TRBD2,NA,TRBV7-9,TGTGCCAGCAGTGAACGACTAGCGGAGACCCAGTACTTC,CASSERLAETQYF
TRBJ2-7,TRBD1,NA,TRBV27,TGTGCCAGCAGTTTTCTGACCTCCGGGACAGGGGACTACGAGCAGTACTTC,CASSFLTSGTGDYEQYF
TRBJ2-5,NA,NA,TRBV7-3,TGTGCCAGCAGCTTAATCGGGACTCGACAAGAGACCCAGTACTTC,CASSLIGTRQETQYF
TRBJ1-5,NA,NA,TRBV6-5,TGTGCCAGCAGTTACCAGAGCAATCAGCCCCAGCATTTT,CASSYQSNQPQHF
TRBJ2-4,NA,NA,TRBV10-3,TGTGCCATCAGTGAGTTAGGCGGGGCGAACAAAAACATTCAGTACTTC,CAISELGGANKNIQYF
TRBJ1-1,NA,NA,TRBV19,TGTGCCAGTAGTATTCGGGATACTGAAGCTTTCTTT,CASSIRDTEAFF
TRBJ2-3,NA,NA,TRBV4-2,TGTGCCAGCAGCCAAGAACCAGGACTCACAGATACGCAGTATTTT,CASSQEPGLTDTQYF
TRBJ1-1,NA,NA,TRBV6-5,TGTGCCAGCAGTCCCGGGTCGGGGAACACTGAAGCTTTCTTT,CASSPGSGNTEAFF
TRBJ2-3,TRBD1,NA,TRBV5-1,TGCGCCAGCAGCTCACAAACAGGGGGAGATACGCAGTATTTT,CASSSQTGGDTQYF
TRBJ1-5,NA,NA,TRBV12-3/TRBV12-4,TGTGCCAGCAGTTTAGGGGGGGGTGAGCCCCAGCATTTT,CASSLGGGEPQHF
TRBJ1-2,TRBD1,NA,TRBV5-4,TGTGCCAGCAGCCAACAGGGGACTTTAGGCTACACCTTC,CASSQQGTLGYTF
TRBJ2-3,NA,NA,TRBV4-1,TGCGCCAGCAGCCAAGATTCCAGGGCTACGCAGTATTTT,CASSQDSRATQYF
TRBJ1-6,NA,NA,TRBV14,TGTGCCAGCAGCCAAGTCAACAGCCTCAATTCACCCCTCCACTTT,CASSQVNSLNSPLHF
TRBJ2-7,TRBD2,NA,TRBV5-1,TGCGCCAGCAGCTTGGCCGGAGGAACTAGCGGCGAGCAGTACTTC,CASSLAGGTSGEQYF
TRBJ2-7,NA,NA,TRBV6-5,TGTGCCAGCAGGGGGGCTCCAGGAGGCGAGCAGTACTTC,CASRGAPGGEQYF
TRBJ2-5,TRBD1,NA,TRBV19,TGTGCCAGTAGTAGGGACAGGGATTCTGGAGAGACCCAGTACTTC,CASSRDRDSGETQYF
TRBJ2-5,TRBD2,NA,TRBV7-8,TGTGCCAGCAGACCTCTAGCGGGGGGGCTCGGCGAGACCCAGTACTTC,CASRPLAGGLGETQYF
TRBJ1-2,NA,once,TRBV7-9,TGTGCCAGCAGCTTCAGGGATGGCTACACCTTC,CASSFRDGYTF
TRBJ1-5,NA,NA,TRBV5-1,TGCGCCAGCAGCTCGGGACAAATCGGGCAGCCCCAGCATTTT,CASSSGQIGQPQHF
TRBJ2-5,NA,NA,TRBV3-1/TRBV3-2,TGTGCCAGCAGCCAAAGGGGGGGGGAAGAGACCCAGTACTTC,CASSQRGGEETQYF
TRBJ1-2,TRBD1,NA,TRBV2,TGTGCCAGCAGAGCGACAGGGCGGTCGGATGGCTACACCTTC,CASRATGRSDGYTF
TRBJ1-2,NA,NA,TRBV25-1,TGTGCCAGCAGTGGGTTAGACAGGTCCCCGAATGGCTACACCTTC,CASSGLDRSPNGYTF